This T cell receptor (beta chain) was sequenced for a study of T-cell reconstitution after alpha-beta-depleted transplantation in children. V lost 0 bases to trimming and J lost 0 bases, with 12 bases between them. The CDR3 is 16 residues long. Per germline, CDR1 GTSNPN and CDR2 SVGIG (reference sequence). The table lists this clonotype with a few counts. Unique molecular identifiers were incorporated into the prepared TCRbeta library. TCRdb reanalysed the PCR reads using MiXCR and keeps one entry per CDR3 protein. The top ten hold about 5.4% of the sample, which has almost 500,000 distinct CDR3 sequences, under 15% seen once.

The genes are TRBV30 and TRBJ1-3; no clear D gene. The specimen was PBMCs from the stem cell graft donor, collected from the stem cell graft. The receptor was derived from a human donor who donated a stem cell graft to a child with combined immunodeficiency. Here the CDR3 reads CAWSVSTVNSGNTIYF. The CDR3 DNA reads TGTGCCTGGAGTGTATCGACCGTAAACTCTGGAAACACCATATATTTT.